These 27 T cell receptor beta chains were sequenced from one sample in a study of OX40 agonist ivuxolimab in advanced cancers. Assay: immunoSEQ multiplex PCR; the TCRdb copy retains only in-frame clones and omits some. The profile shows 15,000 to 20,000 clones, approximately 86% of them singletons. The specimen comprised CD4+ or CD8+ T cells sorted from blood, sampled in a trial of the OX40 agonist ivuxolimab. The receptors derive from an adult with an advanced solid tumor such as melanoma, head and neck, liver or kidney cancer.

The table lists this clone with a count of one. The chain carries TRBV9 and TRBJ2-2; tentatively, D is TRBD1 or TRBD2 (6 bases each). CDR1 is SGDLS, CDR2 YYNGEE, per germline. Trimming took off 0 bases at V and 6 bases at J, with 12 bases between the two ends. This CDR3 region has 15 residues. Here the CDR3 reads CASSVGGAQAGELFF. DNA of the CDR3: TGTGCCAGCAGCGTAGGGGGGGCGCAGGCCGGGGAGCTGTTTTTT.

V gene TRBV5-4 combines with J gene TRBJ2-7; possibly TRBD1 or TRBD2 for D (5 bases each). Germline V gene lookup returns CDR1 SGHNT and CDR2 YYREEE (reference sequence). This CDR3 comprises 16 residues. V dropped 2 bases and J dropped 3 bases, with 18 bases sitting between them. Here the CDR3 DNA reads TGTGCCAGCAGCTTAGATCAGTGGTCGGGGCTCTACGAGCAGTACTTC. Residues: CASSLDQWSGLYEQYF.

The CDR3 reads CASSLGRALSTDEQYF. In nucleotides, the CDR3 is TGTGCCAGCAGCTTGGGTCGGGCACTCTCGACTGATGAGCAGTACTTC. The chain combines TRBV7-9 with TRBJ2-7; D is undetermined. V lost 3 bases, J lost 7 bases, and 22 bases lay in between. The germline V gene has CDR1 SEHNR and CDR2 FQNEAQ (reference sequence). This CDR3 has 16 residues.

CDR3 nucleotide sequence: TGTGCCAGCAGTTACAGTTCCCCAGAGACCCAGTACTTC. Protein product: CASSYSSPETQYF. J is TRBJ2-5 and V is TRBV6-5; D is unresolved. CDR1 MNHEY and CDR2 SVGAGI come from the germline V gene. CDR3 length: 13 residues. With 2 bases removed from V and 4 bases from J, the gap between germline ends came to 8 bases.

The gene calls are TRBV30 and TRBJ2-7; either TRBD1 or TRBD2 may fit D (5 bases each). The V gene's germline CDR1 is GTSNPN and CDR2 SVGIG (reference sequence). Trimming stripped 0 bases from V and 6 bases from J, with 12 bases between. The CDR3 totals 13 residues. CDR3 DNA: TGTGCCTGGAGTGTATTTGAGGGGATCGAGCAGTACTTC. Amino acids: CAWSVFEGIEQYF.

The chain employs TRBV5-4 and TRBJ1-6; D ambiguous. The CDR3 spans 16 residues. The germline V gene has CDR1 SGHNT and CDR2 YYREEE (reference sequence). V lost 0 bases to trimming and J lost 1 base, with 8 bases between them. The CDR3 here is CASSLAKGSYNSPLHF. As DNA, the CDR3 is TGTGCCAGCAGCTTGGCGAAGGGTTCCTATAATTCACCCCTCCACTTT.

The CDR3 here is CASSPPGDRGQPQHF. In DNA, the CDR3 is TGTGCCAGCAGCCCACCAGGGGACAGGGGCCAGCCCCAGCATTTT. The gene calls are TRBV7-2 and TRBJ1-5; 10 positions agree with TRBD1. Germline V gene data show CDR1 as SGHTA and CDR2 as FQGNSA. The CDR3 totals 15 residues. V shed 5 bases and J 7 bases; nucleotides not matched to a gene: 8. The full variable domain, in which reference TRBV7-2 and TRBJ1-5 provide the parts outside the CDR3, is GAGVSQSPSNKVTEKGKDVELRCDPISGHTALYWYRQSLGQGLEFLIYFQGNSAPDKSGLPSDRFSAERTGGSVSTLTIQRTQQEDSAVYLCASSPPGDRGQPQHFGDGTRLSIL.

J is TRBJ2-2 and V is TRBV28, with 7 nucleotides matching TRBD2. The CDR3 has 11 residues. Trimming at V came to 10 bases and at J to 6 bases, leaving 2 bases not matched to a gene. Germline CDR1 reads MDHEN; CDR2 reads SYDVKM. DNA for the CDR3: TGTGCCACCGGGGGGTCCGGGGAGCTGTTTTTT. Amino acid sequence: CATGGSGELFF. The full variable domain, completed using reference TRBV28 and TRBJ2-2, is DVKVTQSSRYLVKRTGEKVFLECVQDMDHENMFWYRQDPGLGLRLIYFSYDVKMKEKGDIPEGYSVSREKKERFSLILESASTNQTSMYLCATGGSGELFFGEGSRLTVL.

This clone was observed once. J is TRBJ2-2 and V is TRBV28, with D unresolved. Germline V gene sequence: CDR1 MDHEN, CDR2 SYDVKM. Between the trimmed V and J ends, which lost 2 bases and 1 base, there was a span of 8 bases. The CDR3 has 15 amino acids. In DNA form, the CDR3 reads TGTGCCAGCAGTTTAGAAAGAGTGAACACCGGGGAGCTGTTTTTT. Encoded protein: CASSLERVNTGELFF.

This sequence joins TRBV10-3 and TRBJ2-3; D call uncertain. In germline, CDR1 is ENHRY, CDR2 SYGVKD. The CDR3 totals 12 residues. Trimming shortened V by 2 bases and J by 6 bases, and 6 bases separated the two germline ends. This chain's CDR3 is CAISERGDTQYF. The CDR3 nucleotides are TGTGCCATCAGTGAGCGAGGTGATACGCAGTATTTT.

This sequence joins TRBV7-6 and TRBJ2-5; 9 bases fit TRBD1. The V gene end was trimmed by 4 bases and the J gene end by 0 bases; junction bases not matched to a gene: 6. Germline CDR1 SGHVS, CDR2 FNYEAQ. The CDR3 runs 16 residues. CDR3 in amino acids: CASSSGGTGYQETQYF. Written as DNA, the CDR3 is TGTGCCAGCAGCTCCGGGGGGACAGGGTACCAAGAGACCCAGTACTTC.

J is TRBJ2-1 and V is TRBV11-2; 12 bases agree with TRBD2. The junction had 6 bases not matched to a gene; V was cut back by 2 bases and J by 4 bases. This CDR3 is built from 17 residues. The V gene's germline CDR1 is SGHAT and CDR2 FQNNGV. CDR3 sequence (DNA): TGTGCCAGCAGCTTACTAGCGGGAGGGCCATTTTACAATGAGCAGTTCTTC. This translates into CASSLLAGGPFYNEQFF.

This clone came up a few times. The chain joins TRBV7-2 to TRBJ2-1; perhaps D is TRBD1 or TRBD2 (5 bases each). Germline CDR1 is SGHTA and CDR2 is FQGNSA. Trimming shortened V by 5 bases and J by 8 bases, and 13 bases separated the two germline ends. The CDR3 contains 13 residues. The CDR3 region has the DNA TGTGCCAGCAGCCTCGGGGCGGGCGATGAGCAGTTCTTC. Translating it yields CASSLGAGDEQFF.

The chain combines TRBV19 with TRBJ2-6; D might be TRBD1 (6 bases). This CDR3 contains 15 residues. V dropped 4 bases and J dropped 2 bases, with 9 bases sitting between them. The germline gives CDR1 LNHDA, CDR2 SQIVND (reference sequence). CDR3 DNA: TGTGCCAGTAGTACTCACAGGGCTGGGGCCAACGTCCTGACTTTC. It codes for CASSTHRAGANVLTF.

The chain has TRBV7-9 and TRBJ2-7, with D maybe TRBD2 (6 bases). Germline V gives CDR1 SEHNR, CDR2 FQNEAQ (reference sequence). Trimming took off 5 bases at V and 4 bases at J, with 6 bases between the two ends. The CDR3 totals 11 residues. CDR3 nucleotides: TGTGCCAGCAGCCGGGAGTACGAGCAGTACTTC. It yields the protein CASSREYEQYF. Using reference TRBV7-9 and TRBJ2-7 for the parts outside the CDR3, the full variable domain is DTGVSQNPRHKITKRGQNVTFRCDPISEHNRLYWYRQTLGQGPEFLTYFQNEAQLEKSRLLSDRFSAERPKGSFSTLEIQRTEQGDSAMYLCASSREYEQYFGPGTRLTVT.

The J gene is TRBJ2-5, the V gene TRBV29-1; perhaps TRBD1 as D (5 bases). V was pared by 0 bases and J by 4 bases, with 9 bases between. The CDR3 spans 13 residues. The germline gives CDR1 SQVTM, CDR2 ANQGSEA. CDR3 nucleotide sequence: TGCAGCGTTGAAGATCTAGACAGAGAGACCCAGTACTTC. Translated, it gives CSVEDLDRETQYF.

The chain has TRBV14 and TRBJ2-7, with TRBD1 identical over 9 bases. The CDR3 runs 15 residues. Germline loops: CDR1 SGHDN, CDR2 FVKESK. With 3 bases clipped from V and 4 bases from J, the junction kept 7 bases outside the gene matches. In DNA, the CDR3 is TGTGCCAGCAGCCAGGGACAGGGTCGTCGGTACGAGCAGTACTTC. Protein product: CASSQGQGRRYEQYF.

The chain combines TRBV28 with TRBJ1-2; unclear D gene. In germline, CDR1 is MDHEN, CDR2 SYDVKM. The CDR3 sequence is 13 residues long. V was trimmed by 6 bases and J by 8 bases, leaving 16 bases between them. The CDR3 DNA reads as TGTGCCAGCAGGTGGGGTGGCTCGAGGGGCTACACCTTC. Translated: CASRWGGSRGYTF.

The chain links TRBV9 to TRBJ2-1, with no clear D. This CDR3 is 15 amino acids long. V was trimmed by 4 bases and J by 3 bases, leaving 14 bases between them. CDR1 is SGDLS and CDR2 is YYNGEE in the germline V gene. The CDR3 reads CASSPTTGHYNEQFF. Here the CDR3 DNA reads TGTGCCAGCAGCCCAACAACCGGCCACTACAATGAGCAGTTCTTC.

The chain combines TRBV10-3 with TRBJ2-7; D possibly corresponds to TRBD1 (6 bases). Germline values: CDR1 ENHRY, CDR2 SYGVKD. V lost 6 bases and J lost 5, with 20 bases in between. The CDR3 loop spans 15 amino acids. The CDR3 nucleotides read TGTGCCATCAGCTCGCGAGGACAGTCTATGGACGAGCAGTACTTC. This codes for CAISSRGQSMDEQYF.

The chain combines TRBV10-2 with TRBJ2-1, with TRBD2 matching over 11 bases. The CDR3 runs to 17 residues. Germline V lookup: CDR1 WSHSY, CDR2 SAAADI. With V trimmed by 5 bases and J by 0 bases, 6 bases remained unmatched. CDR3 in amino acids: CASSPGTSGISYNEQFF. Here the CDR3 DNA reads TGCGCCAGCAGTCCTGGGACTAGCGGCATCTCCTACAATGAGCAGTTCTTC.

The CDR3 bases are TGTGCCAGCAGTCCCAAGACTAGCGGGAGTGCAGATACGCAGTATTTT. It is translated as CASSPKTSGSADTQYF. The chain has TRBV27 and TRBJ2-3; 12 bases are a match to TRBD2. The ends lost 5 bases at V and 4 bases at J; junction bases unmatched: 7. The V gene's germline CDR1 is MNHEY and CDR2 SMNVEV (reference sequence). This CDR3 has 16 amino acids.

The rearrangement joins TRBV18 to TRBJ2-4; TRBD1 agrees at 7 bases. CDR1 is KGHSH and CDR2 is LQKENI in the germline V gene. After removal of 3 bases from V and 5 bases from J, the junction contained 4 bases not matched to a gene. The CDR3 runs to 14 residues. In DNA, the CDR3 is TGTGCCAGCTCACCCGGGCAGGGGGAAAACATTCAGTACTTC. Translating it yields CASSPGQGENIQYF.

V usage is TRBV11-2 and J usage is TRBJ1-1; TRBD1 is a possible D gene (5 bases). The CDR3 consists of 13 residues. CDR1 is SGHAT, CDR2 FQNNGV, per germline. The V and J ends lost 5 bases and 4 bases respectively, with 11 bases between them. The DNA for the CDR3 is TGTGCCAGCAGCCAGGGCGACACCACTGAAGCTTTCTTT. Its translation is CASSQGDTTEAFF.

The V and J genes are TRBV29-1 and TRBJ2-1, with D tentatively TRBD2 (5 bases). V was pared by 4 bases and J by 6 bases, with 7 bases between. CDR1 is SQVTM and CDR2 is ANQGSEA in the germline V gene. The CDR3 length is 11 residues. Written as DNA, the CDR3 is TGCAGCGTTGCCGAGGGCAATGAGCAGTTCTTC. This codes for CSVAEGNEQFF.

The CDR3 loop is CSAYVGGNTIYF. The CDR3 DNA sequence: TGCAGCGCATACGTTGGTGGAAACACCATATATTTT. The chain uses TRBV29-1 and TRBJ1-3; D unclear. Trimming took off 7 bases at V and 3 bases at J, with 10 bases between the two ends. Germline V gene sequence: CDR1 SQVTM, CDR2 ANQGSEA. This CDR3 spans 12 amino acids.

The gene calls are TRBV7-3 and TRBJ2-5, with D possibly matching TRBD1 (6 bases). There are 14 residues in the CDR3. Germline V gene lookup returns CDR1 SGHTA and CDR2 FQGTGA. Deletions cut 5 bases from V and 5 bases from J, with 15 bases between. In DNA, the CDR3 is TGTGCCAGCAGCCTAGGGGGTTCCTTGGAGACCCAGTACTTC. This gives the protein CASSLGGSLETQYF.